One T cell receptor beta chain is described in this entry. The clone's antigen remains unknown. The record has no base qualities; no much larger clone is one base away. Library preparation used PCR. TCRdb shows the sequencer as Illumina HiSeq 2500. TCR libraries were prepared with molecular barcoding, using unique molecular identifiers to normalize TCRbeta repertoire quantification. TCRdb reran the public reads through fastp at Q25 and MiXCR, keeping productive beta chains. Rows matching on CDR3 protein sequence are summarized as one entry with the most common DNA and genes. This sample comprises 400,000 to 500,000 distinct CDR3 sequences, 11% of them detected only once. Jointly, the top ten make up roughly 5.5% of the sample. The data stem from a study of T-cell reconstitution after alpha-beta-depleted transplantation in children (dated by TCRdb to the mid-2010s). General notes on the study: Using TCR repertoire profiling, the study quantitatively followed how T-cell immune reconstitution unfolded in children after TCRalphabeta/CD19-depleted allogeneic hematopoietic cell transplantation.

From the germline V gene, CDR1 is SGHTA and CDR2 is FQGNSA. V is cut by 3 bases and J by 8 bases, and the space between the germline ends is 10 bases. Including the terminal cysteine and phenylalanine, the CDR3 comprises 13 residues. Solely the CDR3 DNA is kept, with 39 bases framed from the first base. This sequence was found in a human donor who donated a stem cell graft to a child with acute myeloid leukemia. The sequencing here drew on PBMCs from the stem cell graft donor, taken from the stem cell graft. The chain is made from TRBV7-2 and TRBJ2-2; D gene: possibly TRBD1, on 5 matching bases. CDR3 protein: CASSFERQGELFF. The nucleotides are TGTGCCAGCAGCTTCGAAAGACAGGGGGAGCTGTTTTTT.